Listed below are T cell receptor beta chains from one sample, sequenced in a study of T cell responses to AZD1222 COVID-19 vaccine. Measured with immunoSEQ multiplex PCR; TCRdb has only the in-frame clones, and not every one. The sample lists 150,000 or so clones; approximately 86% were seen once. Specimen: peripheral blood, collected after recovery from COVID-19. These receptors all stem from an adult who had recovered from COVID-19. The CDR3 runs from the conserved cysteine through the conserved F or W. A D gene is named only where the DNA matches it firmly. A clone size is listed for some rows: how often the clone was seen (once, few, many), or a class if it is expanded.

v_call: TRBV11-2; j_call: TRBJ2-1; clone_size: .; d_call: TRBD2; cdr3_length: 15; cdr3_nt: TGTGCCAGCAGCGAGGGGGGCGGGAGGGCCGGCGAGCAGTTCTTC; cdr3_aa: CASSEGGGRAGEQFF
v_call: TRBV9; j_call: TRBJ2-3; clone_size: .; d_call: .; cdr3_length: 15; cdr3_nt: TGTGCCAGCAGCCCACGAGGGGGGAAGACAGATACGCAGTATTTT; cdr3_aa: CASSPRGGKTDTQYF
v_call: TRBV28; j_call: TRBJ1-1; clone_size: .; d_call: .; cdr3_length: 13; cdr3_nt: TGTGCCAGCAGTTTTTGGGTGGGTACTGAAGCTTTCTTT; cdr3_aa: CASSFWVGTEAFF
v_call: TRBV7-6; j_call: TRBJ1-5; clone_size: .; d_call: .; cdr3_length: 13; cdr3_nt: TGTGCCAGCAGCTATTCTACGGGTCAGCCCCAGCATTTT; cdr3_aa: CASSYSTGQPQHF
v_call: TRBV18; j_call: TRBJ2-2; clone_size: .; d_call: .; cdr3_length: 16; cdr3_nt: TGTGCCAGCTCACCCCAGGGCCCCGCGAACACCGGGGAGCTGTTTTTT; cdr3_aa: CASSPQGPANTGELFF
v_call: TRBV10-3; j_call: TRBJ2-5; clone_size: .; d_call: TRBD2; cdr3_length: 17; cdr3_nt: TGTGCCATCAGTTCGACTAGCGGGGGGCATAACAAAGAGACCCAGTACTTC; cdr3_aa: CAISSTSGGHNKETQYF
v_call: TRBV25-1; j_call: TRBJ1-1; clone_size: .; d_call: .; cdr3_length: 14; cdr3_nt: TGTGCCAGCAGTGGCATAGGGGTGAACACTGAAGCTTTCTTT; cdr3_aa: CASSGIGVNTEAFF
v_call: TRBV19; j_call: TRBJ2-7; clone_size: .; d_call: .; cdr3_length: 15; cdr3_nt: TGTGCCAGTAGTATGTGGGCGACCGAGCTGAGCGAGCAGTACTTC; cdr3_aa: CASSMWATELSEQYF
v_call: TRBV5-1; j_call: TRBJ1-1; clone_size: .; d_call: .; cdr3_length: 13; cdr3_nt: TGCGCCAGCAGCTTGCGTGGGGACACTGAAGCTTTCTTT; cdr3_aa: CASSLRGDTEAFF
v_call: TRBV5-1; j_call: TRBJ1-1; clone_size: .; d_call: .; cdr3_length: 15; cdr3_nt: TGCGCCAGCAGCTTAACCGGGCTGGGGAACACTGAAGCTTTCTTT; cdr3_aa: CASSLTGLGNTEAFF
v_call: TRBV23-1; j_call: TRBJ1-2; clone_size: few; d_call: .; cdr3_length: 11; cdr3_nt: TGCGCCAGCAGTATCGGCTATGGCTACACCTTC; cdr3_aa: CASSIGYGYTF
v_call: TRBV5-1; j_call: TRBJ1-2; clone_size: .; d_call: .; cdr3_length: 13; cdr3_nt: TGCGCCAGCAGCTTGGACAGCTCAGAAGGCTACACCTTC; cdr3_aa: CASSLDSSEGYTF
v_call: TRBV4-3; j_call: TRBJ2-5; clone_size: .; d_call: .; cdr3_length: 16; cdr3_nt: TGCGCCAGCAGCCAGGGCCTGGATCTAAGTTGGGAGACCCAGTACTTC; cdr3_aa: CASSQGLDLSWETQYF
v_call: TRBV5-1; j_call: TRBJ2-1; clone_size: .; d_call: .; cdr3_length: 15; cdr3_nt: TGCGCCAGCAGCCAAGGGACATCAGCGGTCTATGAGCAGTTCTTC; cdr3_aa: CASSQGTSAVYEQFF
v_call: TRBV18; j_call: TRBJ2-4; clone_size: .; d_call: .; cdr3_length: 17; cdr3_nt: TGTGCCAGCTCACCATGGGGGAGAGGTTCTACCAAAAACATTCAGTACTTC; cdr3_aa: CASSPWGRGSTKNIQYF
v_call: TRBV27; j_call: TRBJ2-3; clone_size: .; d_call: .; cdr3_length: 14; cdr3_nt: TGTGCCAGCAGTTTATACAGCCTCACAGATACGCAGTATTTT; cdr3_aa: CASSLYSLTDTQYF